Listed below are T cell receptor beta chains from one sample, sequenced in a study of T cell responses to AZD1222 COVID-19 vaccine. Libraries were prepared by immunoSEQ multiplex PCR; TCRdb keeps only in-frame clonotypes and omits some of them. Altogether some 56,000 clones are present, 89% being singletons, with the ten largest covering roughly 6.1%. This specimen was peripheral blood, taken 28 days after the second AZD1222 dose. The source of these receptors is an adult who received the AZD1222 COVID-19 vaccine. Both conserved end residues are part of each CDR3. Fields, in order: clone size, V gene, D gene, J gene, CDR3 protein. A D gene is named only where the DNA matches it firmly. Size tells how often a clone was seen (once, few, many) or the class of an expanded clone, and some rows leave it out.

clone_size: -
v_call: TRBV20-1
d_call: -
j_call: TRBJ2-2
cdr3_aa: CSASDQGRVAGELFF

clone_size: -
v_call: TRBV10-3
d_call: TRBD1
j_call: TRBJ1-1
cdr3_aa: CAISEPIDRGAFF

clone_size: -
v_call: TRBV5-4
d_call: -
j_call: TRBJ2-7
cdr3_aa: CASSSFYEQYF

clone_size: -
v_call: TRBV19
d_call: -
j_call: TRBJ1-5
cdr3_aa: CASGVPGQPQHF

clone_size: -
v_call: TRBV28
d_call: -
j_call: TRBJ1-2
cdr3_aa: CASSFGSNYGYTF

clone_size: -
v_call: TRBV10-3
d_call: -
j_call: TRBJ2-7
cdr3_aa: CAIGGGQEQYF

clone_size: -
v_call: TRBV7-9
d_call: -
j_call: TRBJ1-3
cdr3_aa: CASSLVEGNTIYF

clone_size: -
v_call: TRBV6-5
d_call: TRBD1
j_call: TRBJ1-6
cdr3_aa: CASSPGTGGSPLHF

clone_size: -
v_call: TRBV6-1
d_call: -
j_call: TRBJ1-1
cdr3_aa: CASSEGGGRTEAFF

clone_size: once
v_call: TRBV5-1
d_call: TRBD1
j_call: TRBJ2-3
cdr3_aa: CASSPGQGANTDTQYF

clone_size: -
v_call: TRBV30
d_call: TRBD1
j_call: TRBJ2-7
cdr3_aa: CAWNPGGSYEQYF

clone_size: -
v_call: TRBV7-3
d_call: -
j_call: TRBJ2-2
cdr3_aa: CASRRGTGTGELFF

clone_size: -
v_call: TRBV28
d_call: -
j_call: TRBJ1-5
cdr3_aa: CASREYHNQPQHF

clone_size: -
v_call: TRBV19
d_call: -
j_call: TRBJ2-4
cdr3_aa: CASTPRGGKNIQYF

clone_size: -
v_call: TRBV18
d_call: -
j_call: TRBJ1-1
cdr3_aa: CASSPSQMNTEAFF

clone_size: -
v_call: TRBV7-9
d_call: -
j_call: TRBJ1-5
cdr3_aa: CASSLFLGAGNQPQHF

clone_size: -
v_call: TRBV6-2/TRBV6-3
d_call: -
j_call: TRBJ2-7
cdr3_aa: CASSYGRGISYEQYF

clone_size: -
v_call: TRBV29-1
d_call: -
j_call: TRBJ2-7
cdr3_aa: CSARGSLGEQYF

clone_size: -
v_call: TRBV19
d_call: TRBD1
j_call: TRBJ1-2
cdr3_aa: CASRGDRVYGYTF